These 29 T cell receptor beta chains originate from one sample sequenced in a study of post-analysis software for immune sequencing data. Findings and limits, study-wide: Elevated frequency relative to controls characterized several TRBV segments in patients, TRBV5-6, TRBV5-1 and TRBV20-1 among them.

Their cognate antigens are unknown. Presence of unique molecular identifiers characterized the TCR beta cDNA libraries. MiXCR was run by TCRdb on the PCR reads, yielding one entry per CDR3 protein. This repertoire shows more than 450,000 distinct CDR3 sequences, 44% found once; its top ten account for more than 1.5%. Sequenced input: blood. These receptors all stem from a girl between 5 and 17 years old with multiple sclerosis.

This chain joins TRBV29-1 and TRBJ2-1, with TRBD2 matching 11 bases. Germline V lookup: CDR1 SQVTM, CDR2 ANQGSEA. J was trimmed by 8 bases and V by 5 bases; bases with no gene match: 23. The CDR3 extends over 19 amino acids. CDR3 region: CSVKGGGKGLAVFRDEQFF. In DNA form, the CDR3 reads TGCAGCGTTAAGGGAGGGGGAAAGGGACTAGCGGTCTTTAGGGATGAGCAGTTCTTC.

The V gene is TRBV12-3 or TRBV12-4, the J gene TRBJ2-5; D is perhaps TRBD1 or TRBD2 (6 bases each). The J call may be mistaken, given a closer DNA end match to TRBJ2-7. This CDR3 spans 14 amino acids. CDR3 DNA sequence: TGTGCCAGCAGTCATCCGGGGGCATTAAGCGAGCAGTACTTC. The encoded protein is CASSHPGALSEQYF.

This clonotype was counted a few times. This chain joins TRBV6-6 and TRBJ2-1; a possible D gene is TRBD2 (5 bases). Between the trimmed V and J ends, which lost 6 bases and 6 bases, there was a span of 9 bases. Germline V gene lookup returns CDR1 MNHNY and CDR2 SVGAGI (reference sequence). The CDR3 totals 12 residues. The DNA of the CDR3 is TGTGCCAGCAGCGGGGTTCGCAATGAGCAGTTCTTC. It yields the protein CASSGVRNEQFF.

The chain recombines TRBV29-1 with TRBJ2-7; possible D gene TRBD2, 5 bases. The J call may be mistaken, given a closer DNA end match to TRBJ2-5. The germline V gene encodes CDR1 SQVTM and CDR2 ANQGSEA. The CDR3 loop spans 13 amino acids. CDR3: CSVVAGPQETQYF. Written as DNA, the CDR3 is TGCAGCGTTGTTGCGGGTCCCCAAGAGACCCAGTACTTC.

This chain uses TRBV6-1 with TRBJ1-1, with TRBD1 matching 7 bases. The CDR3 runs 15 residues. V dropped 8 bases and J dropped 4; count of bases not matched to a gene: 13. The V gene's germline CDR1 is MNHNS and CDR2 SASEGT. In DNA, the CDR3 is TGTGCCAGCCGCGGCGCCGGGACAGAGGGCACTGAAGCTTTCTTT. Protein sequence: CASRGAGTEGTEAFF.

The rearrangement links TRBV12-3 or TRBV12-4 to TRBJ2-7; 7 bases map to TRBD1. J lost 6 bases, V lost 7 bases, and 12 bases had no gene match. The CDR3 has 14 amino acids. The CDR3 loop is CASTMDRIDVEQYF. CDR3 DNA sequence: TGTGCCAGCACCATGGACAGGATCGATGTCGAGCAGTACTTC.

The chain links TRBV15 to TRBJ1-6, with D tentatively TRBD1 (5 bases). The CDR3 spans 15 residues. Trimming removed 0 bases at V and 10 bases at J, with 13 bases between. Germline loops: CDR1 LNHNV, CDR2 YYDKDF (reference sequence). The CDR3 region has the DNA TGTGCCACCAGCAGAGATAAGGGGACCGGGTCACCCCTCCACTTT. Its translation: CATSRDKGTGSPLHF.

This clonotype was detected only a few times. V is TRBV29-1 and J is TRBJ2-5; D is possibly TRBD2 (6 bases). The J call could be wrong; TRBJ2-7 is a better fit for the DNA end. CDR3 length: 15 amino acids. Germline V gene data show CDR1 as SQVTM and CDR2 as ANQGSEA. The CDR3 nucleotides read TGCAGCGTTGTGGTAGGAGGGACCCTCGATGGCGAGCAGTACTTC. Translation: CSVVVGGTLDGEQYF.

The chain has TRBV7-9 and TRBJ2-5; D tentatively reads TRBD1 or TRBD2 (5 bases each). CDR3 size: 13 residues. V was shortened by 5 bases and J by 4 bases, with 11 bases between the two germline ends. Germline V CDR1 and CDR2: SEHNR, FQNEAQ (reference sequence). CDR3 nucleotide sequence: TGTGCCAGCAGCCGCTGGGACGGAGAGACCCAGTACTTC. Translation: CASSRWDGETQYF.

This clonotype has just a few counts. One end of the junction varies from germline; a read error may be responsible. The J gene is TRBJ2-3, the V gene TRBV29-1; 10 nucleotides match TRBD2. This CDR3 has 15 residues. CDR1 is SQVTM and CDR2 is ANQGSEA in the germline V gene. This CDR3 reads CSVAASGRSTDAQYF. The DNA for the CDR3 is TGCAGCGTTGCGGCTAGCGGGAGATCAACAGATGCGCAGTATTTT.

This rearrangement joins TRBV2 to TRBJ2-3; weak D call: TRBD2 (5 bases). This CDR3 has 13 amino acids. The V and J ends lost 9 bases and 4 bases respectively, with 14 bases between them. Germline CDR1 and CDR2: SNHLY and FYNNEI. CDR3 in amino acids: CARSIQRADTQYF. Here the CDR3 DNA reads TGTGCCAGAAGTATACAGAGGGCAGATACGCAGTATTTT.

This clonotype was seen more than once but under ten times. CDR3 sequence reads: CAISGETYEQYF. Here the CDR3 DNA reads TGTGCCATCAGTGGTGAGACCTACGAGCAGTACTTC. The rearrangement links TRBV10-3 to TRBJ2-7, with D hard to call. The germline V gene has CDR1 ENHRY and CDR2 SYGVKD. The CDR3 runs 12 residues. V was cut by 4 bases and J by 2 bases, with 6 bases left in between.

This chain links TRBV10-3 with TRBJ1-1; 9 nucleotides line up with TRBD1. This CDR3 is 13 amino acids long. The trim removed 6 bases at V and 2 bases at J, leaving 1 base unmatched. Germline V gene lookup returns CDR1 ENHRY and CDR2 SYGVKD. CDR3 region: CAIRQGANTEAFF. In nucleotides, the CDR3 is TGTGCCATCAGACAGGGGGCCAACACTGAAGCTTTCTTT.

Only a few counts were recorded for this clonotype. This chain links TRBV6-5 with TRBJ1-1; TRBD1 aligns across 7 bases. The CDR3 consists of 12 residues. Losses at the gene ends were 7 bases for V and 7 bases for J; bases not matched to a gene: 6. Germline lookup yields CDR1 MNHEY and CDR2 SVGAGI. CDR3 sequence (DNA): TGTGCCAGCATGCACAGGGGTGATGAAGCTTTCTTT. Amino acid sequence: CASMHRGDEAFF.

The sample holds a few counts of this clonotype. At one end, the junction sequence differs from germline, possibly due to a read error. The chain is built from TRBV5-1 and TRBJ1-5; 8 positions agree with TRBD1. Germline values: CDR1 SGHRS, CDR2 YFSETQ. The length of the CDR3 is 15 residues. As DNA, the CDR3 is TGCGCCAGCAGCCCTGGACAGGGAGTTAGTCAGCCCCGGCATTTT. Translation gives CASSPGQGVSQPRHF.

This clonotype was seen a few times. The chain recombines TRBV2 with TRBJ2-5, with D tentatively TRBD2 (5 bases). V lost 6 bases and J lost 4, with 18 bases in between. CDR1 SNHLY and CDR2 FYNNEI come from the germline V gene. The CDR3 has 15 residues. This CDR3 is CASRRRELRRETQYF. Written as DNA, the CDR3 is TGTGCCAGCAGGCGCCGGGAATTGAGGAGAGAGACCCAGTACTTC.

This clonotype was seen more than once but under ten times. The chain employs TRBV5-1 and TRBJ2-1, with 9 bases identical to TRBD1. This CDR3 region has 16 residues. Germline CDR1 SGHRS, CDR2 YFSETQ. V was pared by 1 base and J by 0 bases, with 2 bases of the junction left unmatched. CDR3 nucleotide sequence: TGCGCCAGCAGCTTGCCGGGACAGGGCTCCTACAATGAGCAGTTCTTC. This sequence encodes CASSLPGQGSYNEQFF.

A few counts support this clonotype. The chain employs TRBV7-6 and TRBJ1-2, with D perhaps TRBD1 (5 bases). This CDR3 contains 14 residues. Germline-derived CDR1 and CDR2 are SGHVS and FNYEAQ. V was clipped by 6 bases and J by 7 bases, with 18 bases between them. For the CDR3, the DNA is TGTGCCAGCAGTATCCGGGAGGGGCAGGGTGGCTACACCTTC. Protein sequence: CASSIREGQGGYTF.

This chain's CDR3 is CASSPQRRGLAPYEQYF. The CDR3 DNA reads as TGTGCCAGCAGTCCCCAAAGGCGGGGACTAGCGCCCTACGAGCAGTACTTC. This chain connects TRBV28 to TRBJ2-4; 10 bases fit TRBD2. TRBJ2-7 matches the DNA end more closely, so the J call is doubtful. The CDR3 covers 17 residues. Germline V lookup: CDR1 MDHEN, CDR2 SYDVKM.

CDR3 protein: CASSPGLAKNEQYF. CDR3 nucleotide sequence: TGTGCCAGCAGTCCAGGACTAGCTAAAAACGAGCAGTACTTC. The chain employs TRBV11-2 and TRBJ2-4, with 8 bases identical to TRBD2. The J call may be mistaken, given a closer DNA end match to TRBJ2-7. The CDR3 length is 14 residues. Germline CDR1 and CDR2: SGHAT and FQNNGV.

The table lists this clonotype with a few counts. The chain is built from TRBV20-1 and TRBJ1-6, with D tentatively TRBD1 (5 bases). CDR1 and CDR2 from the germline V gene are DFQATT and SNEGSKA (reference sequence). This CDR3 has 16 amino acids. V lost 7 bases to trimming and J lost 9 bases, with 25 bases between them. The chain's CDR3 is CSVSEPGRQGFSPLHF. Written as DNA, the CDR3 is TGCAGTGTTTCCGAACCAGGGCGGCAGGGCTTTTCACCCCTCCACTTT.

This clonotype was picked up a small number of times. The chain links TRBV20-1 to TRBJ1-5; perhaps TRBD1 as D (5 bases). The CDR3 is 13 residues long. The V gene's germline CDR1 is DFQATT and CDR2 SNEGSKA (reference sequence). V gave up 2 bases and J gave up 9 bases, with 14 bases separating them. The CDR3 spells CSARLIGGGPQHF. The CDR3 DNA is TGCAGTGCTAGACTTATCGGGGGGGGGCCCCAGCATTTT.

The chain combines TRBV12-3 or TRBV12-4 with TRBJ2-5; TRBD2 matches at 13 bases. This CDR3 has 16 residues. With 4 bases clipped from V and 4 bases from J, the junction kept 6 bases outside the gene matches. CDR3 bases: TGTGCCAGCAGTTCACGACTAGCGGGAGGCCCAGAGACCCAGTACTTC. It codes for CASSSRLAGGPETQYF.

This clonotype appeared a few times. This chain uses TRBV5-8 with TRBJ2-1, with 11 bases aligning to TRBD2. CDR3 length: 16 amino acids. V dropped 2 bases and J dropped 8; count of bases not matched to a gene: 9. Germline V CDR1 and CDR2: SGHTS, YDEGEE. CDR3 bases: TGTGCCAGCAGCTTCTTGACTAGCGGGGTGGGCCATGAGCAGTTCTTC. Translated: CASSFLTSGVGHEQFF.

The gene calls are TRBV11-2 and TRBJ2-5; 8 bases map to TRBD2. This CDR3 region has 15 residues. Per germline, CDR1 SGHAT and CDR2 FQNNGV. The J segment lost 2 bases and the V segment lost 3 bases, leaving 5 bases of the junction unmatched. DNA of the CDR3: TGTGCCAGCAGCTTTAGCGGGAAATTACAAGAGACCCAGTACTTC. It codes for CASSFSGKLQETQYF.

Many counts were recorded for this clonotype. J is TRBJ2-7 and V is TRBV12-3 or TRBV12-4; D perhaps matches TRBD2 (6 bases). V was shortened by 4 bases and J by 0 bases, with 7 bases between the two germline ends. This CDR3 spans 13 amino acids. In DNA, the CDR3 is TGTGCCAGCAGTTCCGGGAGCTCCTACGAGCAGTACTTC. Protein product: CASSSGSSYEQYF.

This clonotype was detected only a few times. DNA for the CDR3: TGTGCCAGCAGACCCCAGGCTAGCACAGATACGCAGTATTTT. Residues: CASRPQASTDTQYF. The rearrangement links TRBV6-5 to TRBJ2-3; D is ambiguous. Per germline, CDR1 MNHEY and CDR2 SVGAGI. This CDR3 has 14 amino acids. Deletions cut 6 bases from V and 0 bases from J, with 10 bases between.

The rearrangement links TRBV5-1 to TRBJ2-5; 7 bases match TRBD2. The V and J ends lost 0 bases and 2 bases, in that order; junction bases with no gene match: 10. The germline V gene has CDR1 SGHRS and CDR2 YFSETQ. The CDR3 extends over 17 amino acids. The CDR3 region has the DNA TGCGCCAGCAGCTTGGCATACGTTGGGAGGGTACAAGAGACCCAGTACTTC. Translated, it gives CASSLAYVGRVQETQYF.

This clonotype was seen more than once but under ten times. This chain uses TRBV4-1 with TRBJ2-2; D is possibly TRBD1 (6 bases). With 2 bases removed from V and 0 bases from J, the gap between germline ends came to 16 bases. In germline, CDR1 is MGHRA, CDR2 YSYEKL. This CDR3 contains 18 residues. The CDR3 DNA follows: TGCGCCAGCAGCCAACCAATGACAGGAATCACGAACACCGGGGAGCTGTTTTTT. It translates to CASSQPMTGITNTGELFF.